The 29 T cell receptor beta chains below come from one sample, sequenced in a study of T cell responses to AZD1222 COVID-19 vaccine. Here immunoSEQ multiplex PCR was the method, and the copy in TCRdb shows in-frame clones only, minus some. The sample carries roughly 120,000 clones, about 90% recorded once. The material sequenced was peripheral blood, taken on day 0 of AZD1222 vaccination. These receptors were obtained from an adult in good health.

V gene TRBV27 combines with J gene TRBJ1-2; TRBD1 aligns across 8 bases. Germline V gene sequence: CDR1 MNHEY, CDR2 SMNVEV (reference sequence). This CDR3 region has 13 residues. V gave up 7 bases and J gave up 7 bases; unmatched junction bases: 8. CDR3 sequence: CASKSGGQAGYTF. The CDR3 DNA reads TGTGCCAGCAAGTCAGGGGGCCAGGCTGGCTACACCTTC.

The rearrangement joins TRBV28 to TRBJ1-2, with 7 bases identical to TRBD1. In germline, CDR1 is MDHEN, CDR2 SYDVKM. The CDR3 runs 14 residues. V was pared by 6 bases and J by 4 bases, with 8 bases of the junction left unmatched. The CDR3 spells CASRIATGPYGYTF. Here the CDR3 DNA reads TGTGCCAGCAGGATCGCGACAGGGCCCTATGGCTACACCTTC.

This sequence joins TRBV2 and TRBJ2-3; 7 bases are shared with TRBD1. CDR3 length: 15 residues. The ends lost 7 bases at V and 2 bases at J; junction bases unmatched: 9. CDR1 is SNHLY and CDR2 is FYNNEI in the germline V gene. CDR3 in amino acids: CASTGRDRATDTQYF. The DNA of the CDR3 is TGTGCCAGCACGGGGAGAGACAGGGCCACAGATACGCAGTATTTT.

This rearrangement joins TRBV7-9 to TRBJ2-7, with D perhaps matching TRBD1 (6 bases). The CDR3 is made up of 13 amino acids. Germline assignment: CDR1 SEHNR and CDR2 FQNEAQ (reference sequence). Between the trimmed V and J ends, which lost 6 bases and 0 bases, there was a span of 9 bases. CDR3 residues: CASRDSLSYEQYF. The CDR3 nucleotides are TGTGCCAGCAGGGACAGCCTCTCCTACGAGCAGTACTTC.

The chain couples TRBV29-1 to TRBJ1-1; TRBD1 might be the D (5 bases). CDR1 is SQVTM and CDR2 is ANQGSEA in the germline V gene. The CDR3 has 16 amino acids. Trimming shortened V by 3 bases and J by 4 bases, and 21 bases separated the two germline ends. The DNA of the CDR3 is TGCAGCGTTGATTCGGGTACGGAAAGTGGGGGCACTGAAGCTTTCTTT. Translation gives CSVDSGTESGGTEAFF.

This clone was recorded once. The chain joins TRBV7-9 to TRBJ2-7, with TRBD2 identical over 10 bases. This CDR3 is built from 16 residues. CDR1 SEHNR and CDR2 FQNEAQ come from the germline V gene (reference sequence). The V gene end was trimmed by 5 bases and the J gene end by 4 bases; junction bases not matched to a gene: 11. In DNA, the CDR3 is TGTGCCAGCAGCAAAGGTCCTAGCGGGGGCGGATACGAGCAGTACTTC. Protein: CASSKGPSGGGYEQYF.

The CDR3 DNA reads as TGTGCCAGCAGTCAGGGGGTGCTAGCAGGGAGCACAGATACGCAGTATTTT. Residues: CASSQGVLAGSTDTQYF. This chain connects TRBV27 to TRBJ2-3; the match to TRBD1 covers 7 bases. Germline trimming cut 5 bases from V and 0 bases from J; bases unmatched to any gene: 11. Per germline, CDR1 MNHEY and CDR2 SMNVEV (reference sequence). The CDR3 is 17 residues long.

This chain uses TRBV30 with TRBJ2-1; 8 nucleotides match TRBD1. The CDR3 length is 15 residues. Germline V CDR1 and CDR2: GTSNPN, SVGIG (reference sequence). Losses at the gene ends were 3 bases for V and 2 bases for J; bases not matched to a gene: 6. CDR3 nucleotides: TGTGCCTGGAGGGGAGGACAGGGAGCCTACAATGAGCAGTTCTTC. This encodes CAWRGGQGAYNEQFF.

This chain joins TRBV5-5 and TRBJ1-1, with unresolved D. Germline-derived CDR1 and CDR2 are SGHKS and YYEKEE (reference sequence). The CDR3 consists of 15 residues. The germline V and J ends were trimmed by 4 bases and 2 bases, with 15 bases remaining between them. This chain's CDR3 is CASSSGPAPNTEAFF. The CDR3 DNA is TGTGCCAGCAGCAGCGGACCAGCTCCAAACACTGAAGCTTTCTTT.

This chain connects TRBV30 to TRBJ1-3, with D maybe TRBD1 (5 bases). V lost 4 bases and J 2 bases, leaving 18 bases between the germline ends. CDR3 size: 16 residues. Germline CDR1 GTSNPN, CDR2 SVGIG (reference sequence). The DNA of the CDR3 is TGTGCCTGGAACGTCGGGACGCCGAACGCTGGAAACACCATATATTTT. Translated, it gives CAWNVGTPNAGNTIYF.

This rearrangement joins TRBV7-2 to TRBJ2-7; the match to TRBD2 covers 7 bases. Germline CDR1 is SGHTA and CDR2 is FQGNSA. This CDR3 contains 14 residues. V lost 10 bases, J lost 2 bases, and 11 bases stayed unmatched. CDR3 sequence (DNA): TGTGCCACCGGCCTACCGGGAGGCACCTACGAGCAGTACTTC. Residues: CATGLPGGTYEQYF.

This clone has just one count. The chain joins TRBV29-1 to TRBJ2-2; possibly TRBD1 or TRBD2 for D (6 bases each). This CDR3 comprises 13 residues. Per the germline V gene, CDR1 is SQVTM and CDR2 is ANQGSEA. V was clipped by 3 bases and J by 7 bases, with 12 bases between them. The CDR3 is CSVEEGGGGELFF. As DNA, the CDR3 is TGCAGCGTTGAGGAGGGGGGCGGCGGGGAGCTGTTTTTT.

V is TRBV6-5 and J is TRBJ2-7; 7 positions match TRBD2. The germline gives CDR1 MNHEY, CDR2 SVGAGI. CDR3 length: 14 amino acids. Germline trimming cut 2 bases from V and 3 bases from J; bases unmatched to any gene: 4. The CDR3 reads CASSYLAAHYEQYF. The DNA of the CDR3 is TGTGCCAGCAGTTACCTAGCGGCTCACTACGAGCAGTACTTC.

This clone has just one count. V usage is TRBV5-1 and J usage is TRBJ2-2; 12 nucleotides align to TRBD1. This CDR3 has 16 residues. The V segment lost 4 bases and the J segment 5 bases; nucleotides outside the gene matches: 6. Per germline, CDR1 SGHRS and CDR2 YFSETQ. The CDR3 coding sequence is TGCGCCAGCAGCCCCGGGGACAGGGGGCTAACCGGGGAGCTGTTTTTT. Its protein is CASSPGDRGLTGELFF.

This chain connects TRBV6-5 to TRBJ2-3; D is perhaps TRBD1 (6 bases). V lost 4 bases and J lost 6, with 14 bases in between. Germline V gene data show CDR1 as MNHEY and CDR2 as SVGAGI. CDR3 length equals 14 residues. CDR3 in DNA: TGTGCCAGCAGTTTTCGTGGGGGCCGGGATACGCAGTATTTT. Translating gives CASSFRGGRDTQYF.

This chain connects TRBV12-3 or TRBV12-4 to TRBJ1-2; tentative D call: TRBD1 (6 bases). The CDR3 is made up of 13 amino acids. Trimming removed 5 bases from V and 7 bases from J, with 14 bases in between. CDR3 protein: CASSPPGGTGYTF. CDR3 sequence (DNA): TGTGCCAGCAGTCCCCCCGGGGGCACTGGCTACACCTTC.

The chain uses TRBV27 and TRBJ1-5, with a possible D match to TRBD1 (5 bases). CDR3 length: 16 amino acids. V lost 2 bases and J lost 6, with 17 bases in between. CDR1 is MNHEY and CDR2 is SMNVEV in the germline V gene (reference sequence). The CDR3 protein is CASSLRGRNFGQPQHF. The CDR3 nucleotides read TGTGCCAGCAGTTTAAGGGGCAGGAATTTTGGTCAGCCCCAGCATTTT.

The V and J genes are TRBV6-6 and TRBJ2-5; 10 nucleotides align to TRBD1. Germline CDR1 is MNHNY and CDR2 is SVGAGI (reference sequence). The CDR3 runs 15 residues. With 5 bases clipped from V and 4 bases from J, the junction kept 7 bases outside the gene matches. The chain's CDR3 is CASSPRDRGSETQYF. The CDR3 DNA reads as TGTGCCAGCAGTCCTAGGGACAGGGGATCAGAGACCCAGTACTTC.

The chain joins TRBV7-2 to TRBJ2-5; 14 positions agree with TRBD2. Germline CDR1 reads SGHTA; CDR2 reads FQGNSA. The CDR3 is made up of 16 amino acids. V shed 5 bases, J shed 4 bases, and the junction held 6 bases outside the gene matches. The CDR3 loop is CASSDLGLAGVETQYF. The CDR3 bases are TGTGCCAGCAGCGACCTGGGACTAGCGGGGGTAGAGACCCAGTACTTC.

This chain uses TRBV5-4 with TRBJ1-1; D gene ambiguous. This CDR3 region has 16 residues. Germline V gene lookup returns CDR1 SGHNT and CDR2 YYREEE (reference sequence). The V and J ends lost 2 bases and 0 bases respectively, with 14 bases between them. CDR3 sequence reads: CASSFAGPFMNTEAFF. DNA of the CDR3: TGTGCCAGCAGCTTCGCCGGACCCTTTATGAACACTGAAGCTTTCTTT.

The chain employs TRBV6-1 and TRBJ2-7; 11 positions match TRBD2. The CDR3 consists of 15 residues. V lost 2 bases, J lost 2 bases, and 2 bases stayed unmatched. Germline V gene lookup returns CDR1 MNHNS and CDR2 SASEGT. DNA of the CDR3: TGTGCCAGCAGTGAACTAGCGGGGGGCCCCTACGAGCAGTACTTC. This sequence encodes CASSELAGGPYEQYF.

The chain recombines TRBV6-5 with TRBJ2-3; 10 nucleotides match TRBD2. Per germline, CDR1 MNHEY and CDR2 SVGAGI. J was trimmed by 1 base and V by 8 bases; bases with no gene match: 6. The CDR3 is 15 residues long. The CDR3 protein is CASFRLAGGTDTQYF. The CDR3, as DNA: TGTGCCAGCTTCCGCCTAGCGGGGGGCACAGATACGCAGTATTTT.

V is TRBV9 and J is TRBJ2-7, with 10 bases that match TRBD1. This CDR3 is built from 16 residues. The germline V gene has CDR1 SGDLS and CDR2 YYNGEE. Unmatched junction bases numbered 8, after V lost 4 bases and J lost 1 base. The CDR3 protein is CASSFRDRGGSYEQYF. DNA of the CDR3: TGTGCCAGCAGCTTTCGGGACAGGGGAGGGTCCTACGAGCAGTACTTC. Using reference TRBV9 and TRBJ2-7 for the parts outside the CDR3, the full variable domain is DSGVTQTPKHLITATGQRVTLRCSPRSGDLSVYWYQQSLDQGLQFLIQYYNGEERAKGNILERFSAQQFPDLHSELNLSSLELGDSALYFCASSFRDRGGSYEQYFGPGTRLTVT.

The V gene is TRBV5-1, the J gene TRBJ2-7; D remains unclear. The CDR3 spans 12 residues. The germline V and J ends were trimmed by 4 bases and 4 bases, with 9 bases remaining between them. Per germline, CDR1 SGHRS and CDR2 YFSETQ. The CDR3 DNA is TGCGCCAGCAGCCCCCCTGGGTACGAGCAGTACTTC. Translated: CASSPPGYEQYF.

The CDR3 DNA reads TGTGCCTGGAGTCTAGGGACTAGCGGGAGAGGATTCCTCTACTACGAGCAGTACTTC. Its protein is CAWSLGTSGRGFLYYEQYF. The gene calls are TRBV30 and TRBJ2-7, with 14 bases lining up with TRBD2. CDR3 length: 19 amino acids. Losses at the gene ends were 2 bases for V and 3 bases for J; bases not matched to a gene: 15. CDR1 is GTSNPN, CDR2 SVGIG, per germline (reference sequence). Together with reference TRBV30 and TRBJ2-7, the CDR3 gives the full variable domain: SQTIHQWPATLVQPVGSPLSLECTVEGTSNPNLYWYRQAAGRGLQLLFYSVGIGQISSEVPQNLSASRPQDRQFILSSKKLLLSDSGFYLCAWSLGTSGRGFLYYEQYFGPGTRLTVT.

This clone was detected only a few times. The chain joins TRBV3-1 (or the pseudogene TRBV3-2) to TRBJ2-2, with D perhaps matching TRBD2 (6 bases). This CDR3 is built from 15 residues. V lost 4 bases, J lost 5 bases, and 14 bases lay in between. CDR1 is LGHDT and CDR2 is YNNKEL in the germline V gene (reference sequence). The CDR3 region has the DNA TGTGCCAGCAGCCCCACTAGCACCGGGACCGGGGAGCTGTTTTTT. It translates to CASSPTSTGTGELFF.

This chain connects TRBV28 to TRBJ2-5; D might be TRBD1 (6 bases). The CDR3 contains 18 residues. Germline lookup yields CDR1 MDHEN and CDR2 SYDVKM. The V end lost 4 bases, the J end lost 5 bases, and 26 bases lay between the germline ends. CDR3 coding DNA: TGTGCCAGCAGTTCTTGGGGAGTCAGGTTACCAAGGGGGGAGACCCAGTACTTC. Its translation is CASSSWGVRLPRGETQYF.

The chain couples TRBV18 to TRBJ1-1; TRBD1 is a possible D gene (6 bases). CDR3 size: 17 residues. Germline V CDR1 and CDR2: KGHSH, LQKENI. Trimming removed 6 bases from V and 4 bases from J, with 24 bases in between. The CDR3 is CASSQTQGGARGTEAFF. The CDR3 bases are TGTGCCAGCTCGCAAACGCAAGGCGGGGCCAGGGGCACTGAAGCTTTCTTT.

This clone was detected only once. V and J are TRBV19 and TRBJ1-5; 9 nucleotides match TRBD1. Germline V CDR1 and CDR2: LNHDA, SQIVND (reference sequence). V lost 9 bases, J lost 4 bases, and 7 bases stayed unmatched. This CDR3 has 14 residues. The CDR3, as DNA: TGTGCCAGCCACCGGGACAGGGTTAATCAGCCCCAGCATTTT. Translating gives CASHRDRVNQPQHF.